This TCR beta chain comes out of a study of OX40 agonist ivuxolimab in advanced cancers. Overall study: Therapy given before enrollment (anti-PD-1, anti-PD-L1 or anti-CTLA-4) was allowed, and 40% had some.

Whole-study findings and limits: Antigens targeted by the expanded peripheral T cells were not determined. Mean expanded clone counts were higher in CD8+ than CD4+ T cells. Some of the nonresponding patients also showed low levels of normalized T-cell clonal expansion.

After removal of 3 bases from V and 5 bases from J, the junction contained 6 bases not matched to a gene. Germline V lookup: CDR1 MNHEY, CDR2 SMNVEV (reference sequence). This CDR3 has 15 residues. The assay was immunoSEQ multiplex PCR, and TCRdb's table has in-frame clones only and misses some. The profile shows some 97,000 clones, around 89% of them singletons. Concerning this clone itself: Its antigen remains unknown.

This material consisted of CD4+ or CD8+ T cells sorted from blood, taken in a trial of the OX40 agonist ivuxolimab. This chain joins TRBV27 and TRBJ2-2; 7 nucleotides align to TRBD2. This receptor was obtained from an adult with an advanced solid tumor such as melanoma, head and neck, liver or kidney cancer. In nucleotides, the CDR3 is TGTGCCAGCAGTTTGGCGGGAGCAGTTACCGGGGAGCTGTTTTTT. This codes for CASSLAGAVTGELFF.